A single sample is the source of the 2 T cell receptor beta chains below, sequenced in a study of T-cell reconstitution after alpha-beta-depleted transplantation in children. A TCRbeta library incorporating unique molecular identifiers was prepared. TCRdb re-derived calls from the PCR reads in MiXCR, one entry per CDR3 protein. The data contain fewer than 700,000 distinct CDR3 sequences, roughly 13% of them singletons. The specimen was PBMCs, mostly from graft donor cells, collected 360 days after TCRalphabeta/CD19-depleted stem cell transplant. Receptors originate from a male patient younger than 18 who had a stem cell transplant for acute myeloid leukemia, so the T cells may come from the graft donor.

Ten or more counts support this clonotype. In DNA form, the CDR3 reads TGTGCCACCAGTGATTTGGGACAGGCCACAGATACGCAGTATTTT. As protein: CATSDLGQATDTQYF. The genes are TRBV24-1 and TRBJ2-3; 7 bases match TRBD1. Per germline, CDR1 KGHDR and CDR2 SFDVKD. The CDR3 length is 15 residues. With V trimmed by 0 bases and J by 2 bases, 1 base remained unmatched.

The V gene is TRBV7-2, the J gene TRBJ2-5; 7 bases match TRBD1. Germline V CDR1 and CDR2: SGHTA, FQGNSA. The V segment lost 4 bases and the J segment 4 bases; nucleotides outside the gene matches: 3. The CDR3 contains 13 residues. The CDR3 reads CASSSDRTETQYF. DNA of the CDR3: TGTGCCAGCAGCTCGGACAGGACAGAGACCCAGTACTTC.